The TCR beta chain described here comes from a study of T cell responses to AZD1222 COVID-19 vaccine. General study findings and limits: Repertoire sampling occurred only after the peak T cell response.

Pooling covered second doses at about 4 or about 12 weeks. Remarks on this clone: Its antigen is currently unknown.

Profiled with immunoSEQ multiplex PCR; TCRdb holds only in-frame clones, not every one. The sample has around 120,000 clones, approximately 90% seen once. The V gene's germline CDR1 is SEHNR and CDR2 FQNEAQ (reference sequence). This CDR3 contains 15 residues. Between the trimmed V and J ends, which lost 5 bases and 0 bases, there was a span of 14 bases. The specimen comprised peripheral blood, sampled 28 days after the second AZD1222 dose. The sequence came from an adult who received the AZD1222 COVID-19 vaccine. The gene calls are TRBV7-9 and TRBJ2-7, with D perhaps given as TRBD1 or TRBD2 (5 bases each). The CDR3: CASSPSGGFSYEQYF. The CDR3 nucleotides are TGTGCCAGCAGCCCGAGTGGGGGATTCTCCTACGAGCAGTACTTC.